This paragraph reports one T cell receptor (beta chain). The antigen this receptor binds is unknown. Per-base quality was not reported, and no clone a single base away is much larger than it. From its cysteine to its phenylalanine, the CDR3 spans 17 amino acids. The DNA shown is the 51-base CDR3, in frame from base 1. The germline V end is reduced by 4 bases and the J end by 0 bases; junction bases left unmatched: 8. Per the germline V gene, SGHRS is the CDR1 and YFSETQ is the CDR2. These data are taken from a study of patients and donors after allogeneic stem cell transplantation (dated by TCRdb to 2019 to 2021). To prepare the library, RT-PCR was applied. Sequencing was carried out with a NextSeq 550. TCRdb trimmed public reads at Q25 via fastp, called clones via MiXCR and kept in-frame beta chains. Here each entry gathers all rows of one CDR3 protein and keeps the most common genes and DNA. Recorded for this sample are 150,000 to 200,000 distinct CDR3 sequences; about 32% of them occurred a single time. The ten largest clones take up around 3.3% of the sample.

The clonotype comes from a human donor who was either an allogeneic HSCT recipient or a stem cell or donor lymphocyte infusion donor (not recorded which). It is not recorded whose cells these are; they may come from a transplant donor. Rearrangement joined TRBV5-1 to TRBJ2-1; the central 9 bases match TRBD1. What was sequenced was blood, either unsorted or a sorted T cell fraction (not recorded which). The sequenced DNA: TGCGCCAGCAGCGCGGCCGGGGGACAGGGCTCCTACAATGAGCAGTTCTTC. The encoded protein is CASSAAGGQGSYNEQFF.